Below are 23 T cell receptor beta chains sequenced from a single sample in a study of response to subunit inactivated influenza vaccine. TCRdb used MiXCR to reprocess the RT-PCR reads, holding one entry per CDR3 protein. The data hold around 650,000 distinct CDR3 sequences, with approximately 14% observed a single time. Sample: PBMCs from blood, taken about 13 days after vaccination. These receptors originate from a man between 50 and 59 years old who received an inactivated influenza vaccine.

This clonotype turned up a few times. This chain uses TRBV4-3 with TRBJ2-3; either TRBD1 or TRBD2 may fit D (5 bases each). The CDR3 totals 15 residues. Germline CDR1 and CDR2: LGHNA and YSLEER. V was shortened by 0 bases and J by 1 base, with 8 bases between the two germline ends. The chain's CDR3 is CASSQDGTRTDTQYF. The CDR3 bases are TGCGCCAGCAGCCAAGATGGGACCCGCACAGATACGCAGTATTTT.

This chain connects TRBV12-3 or TRBV12-4 to TRBJ2-3; the match to TRBD2 covers 9 bases. Trimming cost V 6 bases and J 13 bases; bases outside gene matches: 17. This CDR3 has 15 residues. The CDR3 nucleotides are TGTGCCAGCAGCCAAAACTTAGCGGGAGCTACAGGGGAGTATTTT. It specifies CASSQNLAGATGEYF.

V and J are TRBV2 and TRBJ2-5; D assignment may be TRBD1 or TRBD2 (5 bases each). The germline V and J ends were trimmed by 4 bases and 3 bases, with 15 bases remaining between them. The CDR3 runs to 15 residues. Germline V gene data show CDR1 as SNHLY and CDR2 as FYNNEI. The CDR3 protein is CASSGDGLPEETQYF. The DNA of the CDR3 is TGTGCCAGCAGTGGGGACGGACTGCCCGAAGAGACCCAGTACTTC. The full variable domain, rest sourced from reference TRBV2 and TRBJ2-5, is EPEVTQTPSHQVTQMGQEVILRCVPISNHLYFYWYRQILGQKVEFLVSFYNNEISEKSEIFDDQFSVERPDGSNFTLKIRSTKLEDSAMYFCASSGDGLPEETQYFGPGTRLLVL.

Only a few counts were recorded for this clonotype. The chain is built from TRBV5-4 and TRBJ2-1; no reliable D call. The CDR3 spans 17 residues. The V end lost 0 bases, the J end lost 1 base, and 14 bases lay between the germline ends. Germline V lookup: CDR1 SGHNT, CDR2 YYREEE (reference sequence). In DNA form, the CDR3 reads TGTGCCAGCAGCTTGGCTTCTTTAGCACCATCCTACAATGAGCAGTTCTTC. It specifies CASSLASLAPSYNEQFF.

The chain joins TRBV25-1 to TRBJ1-5, with 8 bases aligning to TRBD1. Trimming at V came to 2 bases and at J to 5 bases, leaving 2 bases not matched to a gene. This CDR3 has 14 residues. Germline CDR1 MGHDK, CDR2 SYGVNS. The CDR3 loop reads CASSEQGAHQPQHF. CDR3 nucleotides: TGTGCCAGCAGTGAACAGGGGGCCCATCAGCCCCAGCATTTT.

This clonotype was found a few times. The chain has TRBV19 and TRBJ2-7; no reliable D call. Trimming took off 5 bases at V and 3 bases at J, with 11 bases between the two ends. This CDR3 spans 13 amino acids. CDR1 is LNHDA and CDR2 is SQIVND in the germline V gene (reference sequence). The CDR3 nucleotides read TGTGCCAGTAGTTCAGTCAGTAACTACGAGCAGTACTTC. It codes for CASSSVSNYEQYF.

This clonotype has only a few counts. V usage is TRBV5-1 and J usage is TRBJ2-3; TRBD2 aligns across 7 bases. The CDR3 runs to 13 residues. CDR1 is SGHRS and CDR2 is YFSETQ in the germline V gene. V lost 4 bases, J lost 7 bases, and 6 bases stayed unmatched. The CDR3 DNA reads TGCGCCAGCAGCATGACTAGCCAGAATACGCAGTATTTT. It translates to CASSMTSQNTQYF.

This chain uses TRBV6-5 with TRBJ1-1; possible D gene TRBD1, 5 bases. V was shortened by 2 bases and J by 7 bases, with 14 bases between the two germline ends. The CDR3 runs 14 residues. Germline values: CDR1 MNHEY, CDR2 SVGAGI. The CDR3 sequence is CASSYRGHRLEAFF. In nucleotides, the CDR3 is TGTGCCAGCAGTTACCGAGGACACCGTCTTGAAGCTTTCTTT.

This chain connects TRBV9 to TRBJ2-5; TRBD2 matches at 8 bases. CDR3 size: 13 residues. Unmatched junction bases numbered 0, after V lost 0 bases and J lost 5 bases. Germline CDR1 and CDR2: SGDLS and YYNGEE. CDR3 nucleotide sequence: TGTGCCAGCAGCGTAGCGGGAGGGGAGACCCAGTACTTC. It is translated as CASSVAGGETQYF.

CDR3 nucleotides: TGTGCCAGCAGCTTAGCTTCATTGTCGGGGGAGCTGTTTTTT. Protein product: CASSLASLSGELFF. This chain joins TRBV7-2 and TRBJ2-2; no reliable D call. V gave up 0 bases and J gave up 8 bases, with 10 bases separating them. This CDR3 spans 14 amino acids. Per germline, CDR1 SGHTA and CDR2 FQGNSA.

This clonotype was detected many times. The chain combines TRBV10-3 with TRBJ2-1; 9 nucleotides match TRBD2. The CDR3 is 14 amino acids. Germline-derived CDR1 and CDR2 are ENHRY and SYGVKD. Unmatched junction bases numbered 7, after V lost 6 bases and J lost 7 bases. CDR3 residues: CAIRTSGNRNEQFF. The CDR3 DNA reads TGTGCCATCAGGACTAGCGGCAATAGGAATGAGCAGTTCTTC.

This rearrangement joins TRBV14 to TRBJ1-6; D is unclear. Germline loops: CDR1 SGHDN, CDR2 FVKESK. The V gene lost 6 bases and the J gene lost 0 bases, with 12 bases spanning the gap. The CDR3 totals 16 residues. The CDR3 here is CASSDPTSSYNSPLHF. The CDR3 region has the DNA TGTGCCAGCAGTGACCCGACAAGCTCCTATAATTCACCCCTCCACTTT.

This clonotype was seen only a few times. This CDR3 is CATQGERNTGELFF. In DNA form, the CDR3 reads TGTGCCACACAAGGGGAGCGCAACACCGGGGAGCTGTTTTTT. The chain joins TRBV10-3 to TRBJ2-2, with D possibly called TRBD1 or TRBD2 (5 bases each). The ends were cut back, 10 bases at V and 2 bases at J, with 14 bases in the middle. The CDR3 has 14 residues. CDR1 is ENHRY, CDR2 SYGVKD, per germline.

This clonotype showed up just a few times. This chain connects TRBV7-2 to TRBJ2-7; D is unresolved. This CDR3 comprises 14 residues. Trimming cost V 5 bases and J 3 bases, with 14 bases left between them. Looked up from germline, CDR1 is SGHTA and CDR2 is FQGNSA. CDR3 DNA: TGTGCCAGCAGCGGGTATCCCCAGTTCTACGAGCAGTACTTC. It codes for CASSGYPQFYEQYF.

This clonotype was seen more than once but under ten times. The gene calls are TRBV28 and TRBJ2-3, with D maybe TRBD1 (5 bases). The CDR3 is 15 residues long. Germline CDR1 MDHEN, CDR2 SYDVKM. Trimming left V 4 bases short and J 0 bases short, with 11 bases between. For the CDR3, the DNA is TGTGCCAGCAGTTCCCAGACAGTTAGCACAGATACGCAGTATTTT. It yields the protein CASSSQTVSTDTQYF.

This chain links TRBV27 with TRBJ2-1, with D possibly being TRBD2 (5 bases). This CDR3 spans 17 amino acids. CDR1 is MNHEY, CDR2 SMNVEV, per germline (reference sequence). Trimming pared 4 bases from V and 1 base from J, leaving 17 bases between. Here the CDR3 reads CASSWIRGLRSYNEQFF. CDR3 sequence (DNA): TGTGCCAGCAGTTGGATTCGCGGGCTGAGGTCCTACAATGAGCAGTTCTTC.

This clonotype was seen ten or more times. V gene TRBV20-1 combines with J gene TRBJ1-1, with 9 bases fitting TRBD1. The junction had 5 bases not matched to a gene; V was cut back by 5 bases and J by 1 base. The CDR3 spans 14 residues. Germline CDR1 is DFQATT and CDR2 is SNEGSKA (reference sequence). CDR3 DNA sequence: TGCAGTGCTCCGGGACAGGGACCGAACACTGAAGCTTTCTTT. Amino acid sequence: CSAPGQGPNTEAFF.

The chain uses TRBV24-1 and TRBJ2-1; possibly TRBD1 for D (5 bases). Germline-derived CDR1 and CDR2 are KGHDR and SFDVKD. The CDR3 covers 15 residues. Trimming removed 4 bases from V and 4 bases from J, with 13 bases in between. CDR3 bases: TGTGCCACCAGTGAACCCGTGACAGAGTACAATGAGCAGTTCTTC. Translated: CATSEPVTEYNEQFF.

This clonotype was detected ten times or more. The chain recombines TRBV20-1 with TRBJ2-5, with 9 bases matching TRBD2. This CDR3 comprises 15 residues. With V trimmed by 4 bases and J by 10 bases, 16 bases remained unmatched. Germline-derived CDR1 and CDR2 are DFQATT and SNEGSKA (reference sequence). CDR3 in DNA: TGCAGTGCTACCTTTCTGATAGCGGGGGTTGGGAGCCAGTACTTC. Encoded protein: CSATFLIAGVGSQYF.

V usage is TRBV5-5 and J usage is TRBJ2-7; 11 positions match TRBD1. The CDR3 spans 18 residues. J was trimmed by 2 bases and V by 1 base; bases with no gene match: 11. CDR1 SGHKS and CDR2 YYEKEE come from the germline V gene (reference sequence). CDR3 nucleotide sequence: TGTGCCAGCAGCTTGTTTATCTCACCGGGACAGGGGGCCTACGAGCAGTACTTC. Its protein product is CASSLFISPGQGAYEQYF.

With respect to this clonotype: A much larger clone differs by one base, so this may be a read error. The rearrangement uses TRBV12-3 or TRBV12-4 and TRBJ2-3; D is ambiguous. The CDR3 runs to 13 residues. The germline V and J ends were trimmed by 6 bases and 4 bases, with 11 bases remaining between them. The CDR3 protein is CASRVQWSDTQYF. CDR3 bases: TGTGCCAGCAGGGTCCAGTGGTCAGATACGCAGTATTTT.

This clonotype has just a few counts. The rearrangement joins TRBV20-1 to TRBJ2-5, with 7 nucleotides matching TRBD1. Trimming cost V 4 bases and J 1 base; bases outside gene matches: 3. The CDR3 covers 13 residues. Germline V CDR1 and CDR2: DFQATT, SNEGSKA (reference sequence). The CDR3 is CSANDRVQETQYF. CDR3 sequence (DNA): TGCAGTGCTAACGACAGGGTCCAAGAGACCCAGTACTTC.

This clonotype appeared a few times. V gene TRBV20-1 combines with J gene TRBJ2-5; TRBD2 agrees at 10 bases. With 6 bases clipped from V and 10 bases from J, the junction kept 8 bases outside the gene matches. This CDR3 comprises 12 residues. Germline CDR1 and CDR2: DFQATT and SNEGSKA (reference sequence). This chain's CDR3 is CSAGGLAGVQYF. CDR3 DNA sequence: TGCAGTGCGGGCGGCCTAGCGGGGGTCCAGTACTTC.